This TCR beta chain came from a study of T cell responses to AZD1222 COVID-19 vaccine. Whole-study results and caveats: Donors were chiefly white British, with a greater number of females, and clonal diversity was perhaps underestimated. Sampling captured repertoires only after the peak T cell response. Spike was spanned by vaccine-associated CD4 TCRs, with dominance at 160-218 and 743-854.

Libraries were prepared by immunoSEQ multiplex PCR; TCRdb keeps only in-frame clonotypes and omits some of them. The top ten hold about 9.4% of the sample, which has about 110,000 clones, more than 65% seen once. The germline V gene encodes CDR1 SGHNT and CDR2 YENEEA. V dropped 5 bases and J dropped 5; count of bases not matched to a gene: 16. The CDR3 covers 17 residues. With respect to this clone: The target antigen is unknown.

The sequence was obtained from an adult in good health. This chain links TRBV11-3 with TRBJ2-3; 7 bases line up with TRBD2. Material: peripheral blood, obtained on day 0 of AZD1222 vaccination. This chain's CDR3 is CASSPRSTGGWVDTQYF. CDR3 bases: TGTGCCAGCAGCCCCCGGTCGACGGGAGGTTGGGTAGATACGCAGTATTTT.